Listed below are T cell receptor beta chains from one sample, sequenced in a study of brain T cells in children with intractable seizures. Clones were sequenced by immunoSEQ multiplex PCR, and TCRdb holds only the in-frame ones, with some missing. The sample lists 300,000 to 400,000 clones; 85% to 95% were seen once. Sequenced here: peripheral blood, sampled less than 6 months after surgery. These TCRs come from a boy under two years old with tuberous sclerosis and intractable seizures. Each CDR3 is given with its conserved first and last residue. D genes are given only for firm matches. Size values are once, few and many counts, or a class for expanded clones, and some rows have none.

j_call clone_size v_call d_call cdr3_aa cdr3_nt
TRBJ2-3 . TRBV6-6 TRBD1 CASSLSGTGSDTQYF TGTGCCAGCAGTTTATCCGGGACAGGCTCAGATACGCAGTATTTT
TRBJ2-1 . TRBV2 TRBD1 CASNRVRGSNEQFF TGTGCCAGCAATCGGGTCAGGGGGAGCAATGAGCAGTTCTTC
TRBJ1-5 . TRBV19 . CASSMVEGYQPQHF TGTGCCAGTAGTATGGTCGAGGGCTATCAGCCCCAGCATTTT
TRBJ2-1 once TRBV30 . CAWSVLSGGGNEQFF TGTGCCTGGAGTGTATTGAGCGGCGGTGGGAATGAGCAGTTCTTC
TRBJ2-3 . TRBV5-1 TRBD2 CASSSQASGRDTQYF TGCGCCAGCAGCTCCCAGGCCAGCGGGAGAGATACGCAGTATTTT
TRBJ2-3 . TRBV5-4 TRBD1 CASAPGQYTDTQYF TGTGCCAGCGCCCCGGGACAGTACACAGATACGCAGTATTTT
TRBJ2-7 once TRBV12-3/TRBV12-4 TRBD2 CASRLAGGYEQYF TGTGCCAGCAGACTAGCGGGGGGCTACGAGCAGTACTTC
TRBJ1-3 . TRBV6-5 . CASSRARDGNTIYF TGTGCCAGCAGCCGAGCCAGGGATGGCAACACCATATATTTT
TRBJ1-4 . TRBV19 . CASSFKPSVEKLFF TGTGCCAGTAGTTTCAAACCCTCCGTCGAAAAACTGTTTTTT
TRBJ2-1 . TRBV5-1 . CASRLTLSNEQFF TGCGCCAGCAGATTAACACTAAGCAATGAGCAGTTCTTC